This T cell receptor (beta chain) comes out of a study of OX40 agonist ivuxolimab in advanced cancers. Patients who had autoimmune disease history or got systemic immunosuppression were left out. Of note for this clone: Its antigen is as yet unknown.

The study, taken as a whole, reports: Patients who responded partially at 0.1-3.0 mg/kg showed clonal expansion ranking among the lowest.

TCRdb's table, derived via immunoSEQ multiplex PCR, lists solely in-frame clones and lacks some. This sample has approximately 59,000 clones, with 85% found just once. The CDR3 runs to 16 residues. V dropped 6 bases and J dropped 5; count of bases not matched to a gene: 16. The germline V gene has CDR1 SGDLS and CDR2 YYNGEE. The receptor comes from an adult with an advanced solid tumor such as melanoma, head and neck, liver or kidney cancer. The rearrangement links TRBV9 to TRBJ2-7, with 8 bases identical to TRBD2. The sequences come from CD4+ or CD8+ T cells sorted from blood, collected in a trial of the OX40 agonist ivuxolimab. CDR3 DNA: TGTGCCAGCACGGTTATAAGCGGGAGTCTGTTCCACGAGCAGTACTTC. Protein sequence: CASTVISGSLFHEQYF. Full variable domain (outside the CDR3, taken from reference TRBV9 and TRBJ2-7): DSGVTQTPKHLITATGQRVTLRCSPRSGDLSVYWYQQSLDQGLQFLIQYYNGEERAKGNILERFSAQQFPDLHSELNLSSLELGDSALYFCASTVISGSLFHEQYFGPGTRLTVT.